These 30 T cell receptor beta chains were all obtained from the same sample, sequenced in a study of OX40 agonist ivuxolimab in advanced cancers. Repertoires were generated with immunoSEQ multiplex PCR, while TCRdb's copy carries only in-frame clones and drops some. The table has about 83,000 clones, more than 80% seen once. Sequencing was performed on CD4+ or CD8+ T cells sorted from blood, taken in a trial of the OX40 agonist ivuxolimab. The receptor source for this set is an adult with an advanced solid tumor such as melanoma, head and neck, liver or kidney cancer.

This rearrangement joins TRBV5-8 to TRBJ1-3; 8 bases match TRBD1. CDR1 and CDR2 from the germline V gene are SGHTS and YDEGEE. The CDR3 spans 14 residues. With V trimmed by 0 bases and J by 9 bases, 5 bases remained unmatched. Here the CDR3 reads CASSLEGTGGTIYF. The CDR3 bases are TGTGCCAGCAGCTTGGAGGGGACAGGAGGCACCATATATTTT.

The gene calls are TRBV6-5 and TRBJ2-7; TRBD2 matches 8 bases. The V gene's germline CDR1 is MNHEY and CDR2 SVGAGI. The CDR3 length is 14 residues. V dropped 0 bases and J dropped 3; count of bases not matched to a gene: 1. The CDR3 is CASSYSSGGYEQYF. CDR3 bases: TGTGCCAGCAGTTACTCGAGCGGGGGCTACGAGCAGTACTTC.

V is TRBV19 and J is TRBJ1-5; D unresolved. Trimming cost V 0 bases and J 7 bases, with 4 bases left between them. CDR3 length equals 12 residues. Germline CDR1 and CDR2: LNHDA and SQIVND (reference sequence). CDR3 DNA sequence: TGTGCCAGTAGTATAGAGAGACAGCCCCAGCATTTT. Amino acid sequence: CASSIERQPQHF.

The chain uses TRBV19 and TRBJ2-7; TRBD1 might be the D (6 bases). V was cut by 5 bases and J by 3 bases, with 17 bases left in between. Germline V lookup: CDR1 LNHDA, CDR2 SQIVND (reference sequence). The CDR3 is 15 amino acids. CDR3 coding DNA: TGTGCCAGTAGTCCGGGAAGTACAGGGTTCTACGAGCAGTACTTC. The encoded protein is CASSPGSTGFYEQYF.

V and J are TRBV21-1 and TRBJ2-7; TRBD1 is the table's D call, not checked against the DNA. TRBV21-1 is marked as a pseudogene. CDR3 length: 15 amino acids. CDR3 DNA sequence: TGTGCCAGCAGCAGAACCAGGGGGCGCGTCTACGAGCAGTACTTC. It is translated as CASSRTRGRVYEQYF.

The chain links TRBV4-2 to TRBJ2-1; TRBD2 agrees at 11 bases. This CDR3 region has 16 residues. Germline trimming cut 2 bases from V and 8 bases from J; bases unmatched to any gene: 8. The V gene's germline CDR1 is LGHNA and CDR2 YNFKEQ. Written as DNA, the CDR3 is TGTGCCAGCAGCCAAACCCTAGCGGGAGGCTTCGATGAGCAGTTCTTC. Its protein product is CASSQTLAGGFDEQFF.

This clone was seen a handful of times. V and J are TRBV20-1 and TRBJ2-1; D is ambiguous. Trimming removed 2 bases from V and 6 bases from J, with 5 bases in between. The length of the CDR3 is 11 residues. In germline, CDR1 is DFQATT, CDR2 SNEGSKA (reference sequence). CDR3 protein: CSARWVNEQFF. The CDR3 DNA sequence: TGCAGTGCTAGATGGGTCAATGAGCAGTTCTTC.

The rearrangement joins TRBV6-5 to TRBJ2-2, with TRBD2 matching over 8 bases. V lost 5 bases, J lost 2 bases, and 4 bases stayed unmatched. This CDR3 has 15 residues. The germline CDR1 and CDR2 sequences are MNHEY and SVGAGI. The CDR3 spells CASSGWTSNTGELFF. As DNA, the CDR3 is TGTGCCAGCAGTGGATGGACTAGCAACACCGGGGAGCTGTTTTTT.

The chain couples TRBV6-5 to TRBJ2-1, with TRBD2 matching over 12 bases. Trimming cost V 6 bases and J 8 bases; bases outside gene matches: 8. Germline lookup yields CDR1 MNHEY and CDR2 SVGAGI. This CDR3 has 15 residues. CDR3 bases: TGTGCCAGCAGCCCGCTAGCGGGAGGGGCCGATGAGCAGTTCTTC. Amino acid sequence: CASSPLAGGADEQFF.

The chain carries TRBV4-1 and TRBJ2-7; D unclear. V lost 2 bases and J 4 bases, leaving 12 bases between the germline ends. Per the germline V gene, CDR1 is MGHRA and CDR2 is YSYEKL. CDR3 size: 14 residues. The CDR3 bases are TGCGCCAGCAGCCAAAGGTCCGGTTTGTACGAGCAGTACTTC. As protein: CASSQRSGLYEQYF.

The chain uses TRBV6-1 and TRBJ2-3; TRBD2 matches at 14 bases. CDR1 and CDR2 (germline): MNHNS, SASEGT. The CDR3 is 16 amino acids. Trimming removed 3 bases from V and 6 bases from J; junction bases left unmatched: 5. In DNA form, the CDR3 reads TGTGCCAGCAGTGAGGGACTAGCGGGAGAGGAGGATACGCAGTATTTT. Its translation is CASSEGLAGEEDTQYF.

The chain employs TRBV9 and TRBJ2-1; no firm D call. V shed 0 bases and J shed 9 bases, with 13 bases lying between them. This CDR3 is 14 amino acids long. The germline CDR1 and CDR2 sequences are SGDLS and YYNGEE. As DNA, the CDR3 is TGTGCCAGCAGCGTAGTATTGGGTAGTCTTGAGCAGTTCTTC. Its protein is CASSVVLGSLEQFF.

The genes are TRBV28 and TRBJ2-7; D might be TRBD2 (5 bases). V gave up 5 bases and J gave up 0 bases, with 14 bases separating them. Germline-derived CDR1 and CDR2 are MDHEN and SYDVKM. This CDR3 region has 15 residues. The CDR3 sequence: CASSHSVLFSYEQYF. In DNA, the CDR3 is TGTGCCAGCAGTCATAGCGTACTTTTCTCCTACGAGCAGTACTTC.

The CDR3 DNA is TGTGCCAGCAGCGTTCGGGGCAGCTATTCACCCCTCCACTTT. As protein: CASSVRGSYSPLHF. J is TRBJ1-6 and V is TRBV9; tentatively, D is TRBD1 (5 bases). The CDR3 covers 14 residues. V shed 2 bases and J shed 8 bases, with 11 bases lying between them. In germline, CDR1 is SGDLS, CDR2 YYNGEE.

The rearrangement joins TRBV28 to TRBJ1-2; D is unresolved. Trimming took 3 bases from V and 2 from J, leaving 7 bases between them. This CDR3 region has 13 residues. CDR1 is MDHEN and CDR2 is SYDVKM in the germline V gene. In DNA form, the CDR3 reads TGTGCCAGCAGTTTTTCAACGAACTATGGCTACACCTTC. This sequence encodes CASSFSTNYGYTF.

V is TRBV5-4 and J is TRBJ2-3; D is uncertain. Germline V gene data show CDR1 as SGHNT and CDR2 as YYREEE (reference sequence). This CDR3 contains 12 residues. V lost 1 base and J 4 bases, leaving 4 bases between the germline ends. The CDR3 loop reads CASSLTADTQYF. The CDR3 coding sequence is TGTGCCAGCAGCTTGACTGCAGATACGCAGTATTTT. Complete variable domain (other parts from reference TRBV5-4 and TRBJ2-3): ETGVTQSPTHLIKTRGQQVTLRCSSQSGHNTVSWYQQALGQGPQFIFQYYREEENGRGNFPPRFSGLQFPNYSSELNVNALELDDSALYLCASSLTADTQYFGPGTRLTVL.

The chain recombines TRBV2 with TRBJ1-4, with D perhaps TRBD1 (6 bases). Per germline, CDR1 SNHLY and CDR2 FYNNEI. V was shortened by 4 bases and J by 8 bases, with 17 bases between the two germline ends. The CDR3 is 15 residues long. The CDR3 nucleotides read TGTGCCAGCAGTGGCCCGCCGCAGGGGTGGGAAAAACTGTTTTTT. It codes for CASSGPPQGWEKLFF.

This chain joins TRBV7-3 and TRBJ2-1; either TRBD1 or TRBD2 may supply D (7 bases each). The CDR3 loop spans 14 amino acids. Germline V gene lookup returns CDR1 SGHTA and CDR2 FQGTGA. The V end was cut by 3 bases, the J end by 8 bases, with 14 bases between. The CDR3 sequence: CASSFVGGGDEQFF. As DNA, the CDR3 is TGTGCCAGCAGCTTCGTGGGAGGGGGCGATGAGCAGTTCTTC.

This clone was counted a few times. The CDR3 DNA reads as TGCGCCAGCAGCCAGAGGGATAGGAGAAAACTGTTTTTT. It is translated as CASSQRDRRKLFF. The chain has TRBV4-1 and TRBJ1-4; D is undetermined. Germline V gene lookup returns CDR1 MGHRA and CDR2 YSYEKL. The CDR3 is 13 amino acids. V lost 3 bases to trimming and J lost 10 bases, with 12 bases between them.

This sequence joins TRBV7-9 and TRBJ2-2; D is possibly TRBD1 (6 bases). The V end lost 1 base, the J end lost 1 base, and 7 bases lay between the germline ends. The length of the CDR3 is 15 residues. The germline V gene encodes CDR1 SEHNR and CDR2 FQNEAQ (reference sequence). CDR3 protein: CASSLETGNTGELFF. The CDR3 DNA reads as TGTGCCAGCAGCTTAGAGACAGGGAACACCGGGGAGCTGTTTTTT.

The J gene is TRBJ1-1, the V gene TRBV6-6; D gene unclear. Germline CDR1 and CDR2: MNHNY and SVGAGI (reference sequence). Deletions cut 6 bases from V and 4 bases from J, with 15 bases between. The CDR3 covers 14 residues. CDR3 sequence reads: CASSEWDSITEAFF. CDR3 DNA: TGTGCCAGCAGCGAGTGGGATTCGATCACTGAAGCTTTCTTT.

CDR3 in DNA: TGTGCCAGCAGCTTAACACCCGGGGCCAACGTCCTGACTTTC. Translation gives CASSLTPGANVLTF. This sequence joins TRBV7-3 and TRBJ2-6, with unresolved D. The germline V gene encodes CDR1 SGHTA and CDR2 FQGTGA. The ends were cut back, 0 bases at V and 4 bases at J, with 4 bases in the middle. The CDR3 loop spans 14 amino acids.

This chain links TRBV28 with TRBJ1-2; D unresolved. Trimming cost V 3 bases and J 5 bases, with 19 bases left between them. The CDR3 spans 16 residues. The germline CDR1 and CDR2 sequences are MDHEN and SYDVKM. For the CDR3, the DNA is TGTGCCAGCAGTTTCCCCGACACGCGAGTATTTTATGGCTACACCTTC. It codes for CASSFPDTRVFYGYTF.

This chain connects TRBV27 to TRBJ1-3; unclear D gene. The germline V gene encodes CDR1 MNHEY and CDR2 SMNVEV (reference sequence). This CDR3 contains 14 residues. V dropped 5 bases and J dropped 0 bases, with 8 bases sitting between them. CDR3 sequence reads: CASSLGISGNTIYF. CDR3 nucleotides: TGTGCCAGCAGTCTTGGAATCTCTGGAAACACCATATATTTT.

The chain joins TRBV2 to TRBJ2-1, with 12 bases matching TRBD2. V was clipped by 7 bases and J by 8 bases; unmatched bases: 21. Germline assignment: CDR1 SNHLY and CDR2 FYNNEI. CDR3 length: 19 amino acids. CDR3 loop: CASTIGLAGLGHVDDEQFF. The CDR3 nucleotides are TGTGCCAGCACCATAGGACTAGCGGGATTAGGTCATGTGGACGATGAGCAGTTCTTC.

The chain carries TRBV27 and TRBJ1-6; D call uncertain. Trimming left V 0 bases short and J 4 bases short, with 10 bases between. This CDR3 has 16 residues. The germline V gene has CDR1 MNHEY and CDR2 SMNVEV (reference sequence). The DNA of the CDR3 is TGTGCCAGCAGTTTATCTGATCCAGGTTATAATTCACCCCTCCACTTT. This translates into CASSLSDPGYNSPLHF.

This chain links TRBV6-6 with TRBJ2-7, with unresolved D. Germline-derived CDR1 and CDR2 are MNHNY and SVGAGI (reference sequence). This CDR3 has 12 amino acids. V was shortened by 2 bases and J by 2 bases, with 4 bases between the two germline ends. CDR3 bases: TGTGCCAGCAGTTACACTACCTACGAGCAGTACTTC. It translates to CASSYTTYEQYF.

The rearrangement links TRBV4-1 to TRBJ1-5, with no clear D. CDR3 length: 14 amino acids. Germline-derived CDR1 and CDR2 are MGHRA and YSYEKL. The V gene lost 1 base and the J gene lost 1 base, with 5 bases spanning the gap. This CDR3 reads CASSQVGSNQPQHF. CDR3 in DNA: TGCGCCAGCAGCCAAGTTGGAAGCAATCAGCCCCAGCATTTT.

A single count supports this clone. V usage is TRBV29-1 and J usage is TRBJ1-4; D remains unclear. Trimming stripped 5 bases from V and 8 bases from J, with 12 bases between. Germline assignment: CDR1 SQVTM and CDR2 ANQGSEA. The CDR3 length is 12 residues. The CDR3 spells CSVSEGYEKLFF. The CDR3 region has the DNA TGCAGCGTTAGCGAGGGCTACGAAAAACTGTTTTTT.

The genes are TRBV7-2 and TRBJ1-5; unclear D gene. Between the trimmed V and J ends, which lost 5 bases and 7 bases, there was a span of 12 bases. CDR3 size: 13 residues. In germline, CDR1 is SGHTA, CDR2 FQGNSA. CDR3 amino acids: CASSRTAKQPQHF. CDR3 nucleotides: TGTGCCAGCAGCCGCACAGCCAAACAGCCCCAGCATTTT. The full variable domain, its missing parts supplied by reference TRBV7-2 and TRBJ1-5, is GAGVSQSPSNKVTEKGKDVELRCDPISGHTALYWYRQSLGQGLEFLIYFQGNSAPDKSGLPSDRFSAERTGGSVSTLTIQRTQQEDSAVYLCASSRTAKQPQHFGDGTRLSIL.